This T cell receptor beta chain was obtained from a study of control samples from healthy donors and cancer patients. The ends were cut back, 4 bases at V and 0 bases at J, with 14 bases in the middle. This CDR3 has 15 amino acids. Germline V gene data show CDR1 as SGHRS and CDR2 as YFSETQ. Profiled with immunoSEQ multiplex PCR; TCRdb holds only in-frame clones, not every one. The table includes around 40,000 clones, 75% to 95% detected once. The TCR comes from a woman in her 40s with head and neck cancer. The chain couples TRBV5-1 to TRBJ2-7; D might be TRBD1 (6 bases). The sequenced material came from PBMCs. The CDR3 coding sequence is TGCGCCAGCAGCGCCGACAGGTTCTCCTCCTACGAGCAGTACTTC. Protein product: CASSADRFSSYEQYF.